One and the same sample provided the 25 T cell receptor beta chains below, sequenced in a study of siplizumab effects on memory and regulatory T cells. TCRdb keeps only in-frame clones here, not all; method: immunoSEQ multiplex PCR. The sample has over 100,000 clones, 90% to 95% seen once; the top ten hold under 0.75%. The sequencing sample was made of Tregs sorted from blood. The receptors were gathered from a human donor in good health.

This clone has only one observation. V and J are TRBV5-4 and TRBJ2-5; tentatively, D is TRBD2 (5 bases). CDR1 SGHNT and CDR2 YYREEE come from the germline V gene (reference sequence). This CDR3 is 14 amino acids long. Trimming pared 4 bases from V and 5 bases from J, leaving 15 bases between. The DNA of the CDR3 is TGTGCCAGCAGCCCCGTACCTCGGGATGAGACCCAGTACTTC. The encoded protein is CASSPVPRDETQYF.

This chain connects TRBV6-4 to TRBJ1-2; the D gene is possibly TRBD1 (6 bases). CDR1 is MRHNA, CDR2 SNTAGT, per germline. This CDR3 is 16 amino acids long. Trimming stripped 2 bases from V and 7 bases from J, with 20 bases between. The CDR3 is CASSDGRGGPDLGYTF. CDR3 DNA sequence: TGTGCCAGCAGTGACGGGCGCGGGGGGCCAGACCTTGGCTACACCTTC.

The chain couples TRBV29-1 to TRBJ2-1, with TRBD2 matching over 8 bases. The CDR3 extends over 15 amino acids. Germline CDR1 and CDR2: SQVTM and ANQGSEA. In DNA form, the CDR3 reads TGCAGAGCTGACTTTTGGCAGCGGGGGTTGAATGAGCAGTTCTTC. It encodes CRADFWQRGLNEQFF.

This rearrangement joins TRBV7-9 to TRBJ1-2, with a possible D match to TRBD1 (5 bases). Germline V lookup: CDR1 SEHNR, CDR2 FQNEAQ (reference sequence). V lost 0 bases and J 4 bases, leaving 9 bases between the germline ends. The CDR3 loop spans 14 amino acids. Here the CDR3 DNA reads TGTGCCAGCAGCTTAGCGAGGGGCCTCTATGGCTACACCTTC. Its protein is CASSLARGLYGYTF.

On this clone: This CDR3 is also generated by other DNA sequences in the sample. The genes are TRBV7-2 and TRBJ2-5, with a weak D call TRBD2 (5 bases). The CDR3 spans 13 residues. Germline V gene lookup returns CDR1 SGHTA and CDR2 FQGNSA. The germline V and J ends were trimmed by 5 bases and 5 bases, with 12 bases remaining between them. The CDR3 sequence is CASSRGPSETQYF. In DNA form, the CDR3 reads TGTGCCAGCAGCCGCGGGCCGAGCGAGACCCAGTACTTC.

The genes are TRBV5-1 and TRBJ2-1; perhaps TRBD2 as D (6 bases). Germline values: CDR1 SGHRS, CDR2 YFSETQ. V was clipped by 4 bases and J by 4 bases, with 12 bases between them. This CDR3 contains 14 residues. The CDR3 bases are TGCGCCAGCAGCCAGCACCGGGAGTACAATGAGCAGTTCTTC. It codes for CASSQHREYNEQFF. Full variable domain (remainder filled in from reference TRBV5-1 and TRBJ2-1): KAGVTQTPRYLIKTRGQQVTLSCSPISGHRSVSWYQQTPGQGLQFLFEYFSETQRNKGNFPGRFSGRQFSNSRSEMNVSTLELGDSALYLCASSQHREYNEQFFGPGTRLTVL.

The chain employs TRBV4-1 and TRBJ2-7; D may be TRBD2 (7 bases). CDR1 and CDR2 from the germline V gene are MGHRA and YSYEKL. The CDR3 has 16 amino acids. The V end was cut by 3 bases, the J end by 3 bases, with 18 bases between. The CDR3 DNA is TGCGCCAGCAGCCAGATAGGGGGGGCGGGGTACTACGAGCAGTACTTC. It is translated as CASSQIGGAGYYEQYF.

With regard to this clone: This sample includes further DNA sequences coding for the same CDR3. This sequence joins TRBV18 and TRBJ1-4; D is unresolved. The germline CDR1 and CDR2 sequences are KGHSH and LQKENI. V was pared by 5 bases and J by 2 bases, with 6 bases between. The CDR3 is 13 amino acids. The CDR3 here is CASSRATNEKLFF. The CDR3 nucleotides are TGTGCCAGCTCAAGGGCTACTAATGAAAAACTGTTTTTT.

The chain is built from TRBV27 and TRBJ1-5, with D unclear. Germline V gives CDR1 MNHEY, CDR2 SMNVEV (reference sequence). The CDR3 has 16 amino acids. Trimming stripped 6 bases from V and 4 bases from J, with 19 bases between. CDR3 bases: TGTGCCAGCAGCCGGGGATTATCGGGTCGAAATCAGCCCCAGCATTTT. Encoded protein: CASSRGLSGRNQPQHF.

The CDR3 DNA reads TGTGCCAGCAGCTTAGGACTAGCGGGAGGAAACACCGGGGAGCTGTTTTTT. Its protein is CASSLGLAGGNTGELFF. The chain has TRBV7-9 and TRBJ2-2; the match to TRBD2 covers 13 bases. The CDR3 consists of 17 residues. Germline CDR1 reads SEHNR; CDR2 reads FQNEAQ (reference sequence). V was clipped by 1 base and J by 2 bases; unmatched bases: 1.

The chain is built from TRBV6-6 and TRBJ2-4, with D possibly matching TRBD2 (7 bases). The germline V and J ends were trimmed by 7 bases and 0 bases, with 16 bases remaining between them. This CDR3 has 16 residues. CDR1 and CDR2 from the germline V gene are MNHNY and SVGAGI (reference sequence). CDR3 amino acids: CASNPQGGTAKNIQYF. The CDR3 DNA sequence: TGTGCCAGCAACCCACAGGGAGGGACAGCCAAAAACATTCAGTACTTC.

The J gene is TRBJ1-5, the V gene TRBV11-2; 7 nucleotides line up with TRBD1. The CDR3 loop spans 13 amino acids. In germline, CDR1 is SGHAT, CDR2 FQNNGV. V dropped 3 bases and J dropped 6; count of bases not matched to a gene: 2. The CDR3 protein is CASSFGDSQPQHF. For the CDR3, the DNA is TGTGCCAGCAGCTTCGGGGACAGTCAGCCCCAGCATTTT.

This chain connects TRBV5-4 to TRBJ2-3, with TRBD2 matching over 10 bases. The germline V gene encodes CDR1 SGHNT and CDR2 YYREEE (reference sequence). Unmatched junction bases numbered 8, after V lost 3 bases and J lost 1 base. The CDR3 totals 17 residues. CDR3 in DNA: TGTGCCAGCAGCTCCTCCCCCGGACTAGCGGGCACAGATACGCAGTATTTT. This gives the protein CASSSSPGLAGTDTQYF. The full variable domain, in which reference TRBV5-4 and TRBJ2-3 provide the parts outside the CDR3, is ETGVTQSPTHLIKTRGQQVTLRCSSQSGHNTVSWYQQALGQGPQFIFQYYREEENGRGNFPPRFSGLQFPNYSSELNVNALELDDSALYLCASSSSPGLAGTDTQYFGPGTRLTVL.

A single count supports this clone. The rearrangement uses TRBV11-2 and TRBJ2-1, with 10 bases that match TRBD2. Germline-derived CDR1 and CDR2 are SGHAT and FQNNGV. This CDR3 spans 17 amino acids. J lost 3 bases, V lost 1 base, and 6 bases had no gene match. DNA for the CDR3: TGTGCCAGCAGCTTAGTGGGGAGACTAGCGGGCTACAATGAGCAGTTCTTC. As protein: CASSLVGRLAGYNEQFF.

This clone was seen once. This chain connects TRBV2 to TRBJ1-3; D remains ambiguous. This CDR3 has 16 residues. The germline CDR1 and CDR2 sequences are SNHLY and FYNNEI. Trimming cost V 1 base and J 0 bases, with 10 bases left between them. The CDR3 coding sequence is TGTGCCAGCAGTGAAGACAGCCTATCCTCTGGAAACACCATATATTTT. This translates into CASSEDSLSSGNTIYF. Using reference TRBV2 and TRBJ1-3 for the parts outside the CDR3, the full variable domain is EPEVTQTPSHQVTQMGQEVILRCVPISNHLYFYWYRQILGQKVEFLVSFYNNEISEKSEIFDDQFSVERPDGSNFTLKIRSTKLEDSAMYFCASSEDSLSSGNTIYFGEGSWLTVV.

This sequence joins TRBV30 and TRBJ2-2; D uncertain. Trimming stripped 5 bases from V and 8 bases from J, with 15 bases between. The CDR3 contains 13 residues. Looked up from germline, CDR1 is GTSNPN and CDR2 is SVGIG (reference sequence). The CDR3 region has the DNA TGTGCCTGGGGGCAGACGTTCGCTGGGGAGCTGTTTTTT. This translates into CAWGQTFAGELFF.

The genes are TRBV9 and TRBJ2-5; the D gene is possibly TRBD1 (6 bases). Trimming pared 1 base from V and 0 bases from J, leaving 16 bases between. The CDR3 length is 17 residues. Germline V gene sequence: CDR1 SGDLS, CDR2 YYNGEE. CDR3 residues: CASSVSAPDRYQETQYF. CDR3 nucleotide sequence: TGTGCCAGCAGCGTATCGGCCCCCGACAGGTACCAAGAGACCCAGTACTTC.

The chain uses TRBV27 and TRBJ2-6; 11 bases agree with TRBD2. Germline CDR1 and CDR2: MNHEY and SMNVEV (reference sequence). The J segment lost 3 bases and the V segment lost 3 bases, leaving 1 base of the junction unmatched. The CDR3 has 16 residues. CDR3 protein: CASSFLAGGGANVLTF. CDR3 nucleotide sequence: TGTGCCAGCAGTTTCCTAGCGGGAGGTGGGGCCAACGTCCTGACTTTC.

The rearrangement uses TRBV5-1 and TRBJ2-5, with D perhaps matching TRBD1 (5 bases). CDR1 and CDR2 (germline): SGHRS, YFSETQ. The CDR3 totals 14 residues. Between the trimmed V and J ends, which lost 2 bases and 4 bases, there was a span of 12 bases. The CDR3 DNA reads as TGCGCCAGCAGCTTCTCACAGGCTTCAGAGACCCAGTACTTC. As protein: CASSFSQASETQYF. The full variable domain, in which reference TRBV5-1 and TRBJ2-5 provide the parts outside the CDR3, is KAGVTQTPRYLIKTRGQQVTLSCSPISGHRSVSWYQQTPGQGLQFLFEYFSETQRNKGNFPGRFSGRQFSNSRSEMNVSTLELGDSALYLCASSFSQASETQYFGPGTRLLVL.

This chain links TRBV11-2 with TRBJ2-4; 11 positions agree with TRBD2. The J segment lost 6 bases and the V segment lost 5 bases, leaving 3 bases of the junction unmatched. There are 14 residues in the CDR3. Germline V CDR1 and CDR2: SGHAT, FQNNGV. CDR3 protein: CASSLSGRVNIQYF. The CDR3 DNA reads as TGTGCCAGCAGCCTTAGCGGGAGGGTAAACATTCAGTACTTC. Full variable domain (missing parts from reference TRBV11-2 and TRBJ2-4): EAGVAQSPRYKIIEKRQSVAFWCNPISGHATLYWYQQILGQGPKLLIQFQNNGVVDDSQLPKDRFSAERLKGVDSTLKIQPAKLEDSAVYLCASSLSGRVNIQYFGAGTRLSVL.

This rearrangement joins TRBV11-2 to TRBJ2-7; D gene uncertain. The germline CDR1 and CDR2 sequences are SGHAT and FQNNGV. With 4 bases removed from V and 4 bases from J, the gap between germline ends came to 11 bases. The CDR3 has 13 residues. The CDR3: CASSSRPNYEQYF. The CDR3 DNA sequence: TGTGCCAGCAGCTCTAGGCCCAATTACGAGCAGTACTTC.

The chain carries TRBV5-1 and TRBJ1-1, with D possibly matching TRBD1 (5 bases). CDR1 and CDR2 from the germline V gene are SGHRS and YFSETQ. The V end was cut by 4 bases, the J end by 0 bases, with 10 bases between. This CDR3 is 14 amino acids long. CDR3: CASSARALNTEAFF. As DNA, the CDR3 is TGCGCCAGCAGCGCCAGGGCCCTGAACACTGAAGCTTTCTTT.

The chain has TRBV6-5 and TRBJ2-7; D is possibly TRBD1 or TRBD2 (5 bases each). Germline-derived CDR1 and CDR2 are MNHEY and SVGAGI. This CDR3 is 14 amino acids long. Deletions cut 5 bases from V and 2 bases from J, with 13 bases between. The CDR3 nucleotides are TGTGCCAGCAGTATCCTGGGGGAAGCCTACGAGCAGTACTTC. Translation: CASSILGEAYEQYF.

This chain joins TRBV5-5 and TRBJ2-7, with TRBD2 matching 13 bases. CDR1 is SGHKS and CDR2 is YYEKEE in the germline V gene (reference sequence). Losses at the gene ends were 0 bases for V and 4 bases for J; bases not matched to a gene: 10. This CDR3 contains 18 residues. CDR3 protein: CASSLAPTGTSGTYEQYF. In DNA, the CDR3 is TGTGCCAGCAGCTTGGCCCCTACCGGGACTAGCGGGACTTACGAGCAGTACTTC.

V usage is TRBV6-6 and J usage is TRBJ1-2, with D hard to call. The CDR3 runs to 14 residues. Trimming pared 1 base from V and 4 bases from J, leaving 10 bases between. From germline, CDR1 is MNHNY and CDR2 SVGAGI (reference sequence). CDR3 region: CASSYLSSVYGYTF. Here the CDR3 DNA reads TGTGCCAGCAGTTACTTGTCGAGTGTCTATGGCTACACCTTC.